Below, 32 T cell receptor beta chains from the same sample are listed, as sequenced in a study of Graves' ophthalmopathy and Graves' hyperthyroidism. As the template, RNA transcripts were used to amplify TCR beta CDR3 regions. The first round was an RT-PCR with HTBI primers, and the second round was a multiplex PCR. Via MiXCR, TCRdb re-called the multiplex PCR reads, giving one row per CDR3 protein. The sample carries about 550,000 distinct CDR3 sequences, about 40% recorded once. Sequencing was performed on peripheral blood or thyroid tissue (not recorded which). These receptors were collected from an adult man with Graves' hyperthyroidism.

With respect to this clonotype: Relative to the germline gene, one junction end is altered; a read error may explain this. The rearrangement uses TRBV19 and TRBJ1-3; D possibly corresponds to TRBD1 (5 bases). The CDR3 sequence is 15 residues long. The germline V gene has CDR1 LNHDA and CDR2 SQIVND (reference sequence). CDR3 sequence: CASSMGRISGNTIYF. The CDR3 DNA follows: TGTGCCAGTAGTATGGGACGTATCTCTGGAAACACTATATATTTT.

This chain connects TRBV7-2 to TRBJ2-3, with D possibly being TRBD2 (6 bases). V lost 6 bases and J lost 0, with 13 bases in between. The CDR3 has 15 residues. Germline CDR1 is SGHTA and CDR2 is FQGNSA. The CDR3 loop reads CASSRNLASTDTQYF. Written as DNA, the CDR3 is TGTGCCAGCAGTCGTAACCTAGCGAGCACAGATACGCAGTATTTT.

The V gene is TRBV12-3 or TRBV12-4, the J gene TRBJ1-2, with TRBD1 as a possible D gene (5 bases). This CDR3 region has 15 residues. The V and J ends lost 3 bases and 4 bases respectively, with 15 bases between them. The CDR3 here is CASSFLGPWGYGYTF. For the CDR3, the DNA is TGTGCCAGCAGTTTCTTGGGACCATGGGGCTATGGCTACACCTTC.

This clonotype has a handful of counts. This chain connects TRBV3-1 to TRBJ2-5; no clear D gene. The CDR3 is 16 residues long. Germline values: CDR1 LGHDT, CDR2 YNNKEL (reference sequence). Trimming left V 0 bases short and J 2 bases short, with 13 bases between. The CDR3 here is CASSQDRRMGQETQYF. CDR3 DNA sequence: TGTGCCAGCAGCCAAGACCGACGGATGGGGCAAGAGACCCAGTACTTC.

Comment on this clonotype: A much larger clone sits a single nucleotide away, making a read error possible. The gene calls are TRBV10-1 and TRBJ2-2; 8 bases align to TRBD1. The germline CDR1 and CDR2 sequences are WNHNN and SYGVQD (reference sequence). This CDR3 spans 17 amino acids. The DNA of the CDR3 is TGCGCCAGCAGTGCTGAGCAGGGGGCTAGGGACACCGGGGAGCTGCTTTTT. Its protein product is CASSAEQGARDTGELLF.

In DNA, the CDR3 is TGCAGCGGGAGGTCCTACGAGCAGTACTTC. Its protein product is CSGRSYEQYF. The rearrangement joins TRBV29-1 to TRBJ2-7; weak D call: TRBD2 (5 bases). The V end lost 7 bases, the J end lost 1 base, and 5 bases lay between the germline ends. This CDR3 contains 10 residues. CDR1 SQVTM and CDR2 ANQGSEA come from the germline V gene.

In this sample, this clonotype turned up many times. V is TRBV7-2 and J is TRBJ2-5; D uncertain. Germline V CDR1 and CDR2: SGHTA, FQGNSA. The ends were cut back, 5 bases at V and 0 bases at J, with 10 bases in the middle. The CDR3 has 14 amino acids. The CDR3 loop reads CASSQAANQETQYF. CDR3 DNA: TGTGCCAGCAGCCAAGCCGCTAACCAAGAGACCCAGTACTTC.

In regard to this clonotype: A single base separates this from a much larger clone, so it may be a read error. This CDR3 is CASSGVLAGDYEQYF. In DNA form, the CDR3 reads TGCGCCAGCAGTGGGGTACTAGCGGGGGACTACGAGCAGTACTTC. The genes are TRBV10-1 and TRBJ2-7; 11 bases map to TRBD2. With 4 bases clipped from V and 3 bases from J, the junction kept 5 bases outside the gene matches. Germline-derived CDR1 and CDR2 are WNHNN and SYGVQD (reference sequence). The CDR3 has 15 residues.

This clonotype was seen a handful of times. The chain has TRBV7-9 and TRBJ2-7; TRBD1 agrees at 9 bases. Gene TRBJ2-1 matches the end of the DNA better, so the J call may be wrong. The CDR3 consists of 16 residues. In germline, CDR1 is SEHNR, CDR2 FQNEAQ (reference sequence). The CDR3: CASSLEGTGRRREQFF. DNA for the CDR3: TGTGCCAGCAGCTTAGAGGGGACAGGGAGGAGACGCGAGCAGTTCTTC.

This clonotype was counted ten times or more. This sequence joins TRBV29-1 and TRBJ2-5; D is possibly TRBD2 (6 bases). The length of the CDR3 is 13 residues. Trimming removed 7 bases from V and 4 bases from J, with 16 bases in between. Germline CDR1 and CDR2: SQVTM and ANQGSEA. CDR3 DNA: TGCAGCGCCACGGGACGACTAGTAGAGACCCAGTACTTC. Its protein product is CSATGRLVETQYF.

The table lists this clonotype with many counts. The J gene is TRBJ1-1, the V gene TRBV5-1; D gene uncertain. Trimming shortened V by 0 bases and J by 1 base, and 4 bases separated the two germline ends. Germline V gives CDR1 SGHRS, CDR2 YFSETQ. CDR3 length equals 13 residues. The CDR3 loop is CASSLVTNTEAFF. DNA for the CDR3: TGCGCCAGCAGCTTGGTAACGAACACTGAAGCTTTCTTT.

This clonotype was seen repeatedly, ten times or more. This rearrangement joins TRBV29-1 to TRBJ1-3; TRBD1 might be the D (6 bases). This CDR3 region has 16 residues. The V and J ends lost 1 base and 0 bases respectively, with 13 bases between them. From germline, CDR1 is SQVTM and CDR2 ANQGSEA. The CDR3 DNA is TGCAGCGTTGAAGTAACAGGGAGGAACTCTGGAAACACCATATATTTT. Its protein product is CSVEVTGRNSGNTIYF.

About this clonotype: A much more abundant neighbour one base away suggests this may be a read error. The rearrangement links TRBV10-3 to TRBJ2-5, with D possibly matching TRBD1 (8 bases). The V gene's germline CDR1 is ENHRY and CDR2 SYGVKD. V lost 4 bases and J lost 5, with 14 bases in between. The CDR3 runs 14 residues. CDR3 nucleotides: TGTGCCATCAGTGCCGGACAGGGAGGGGAGACCCAGTACTTC. Translating gives CAISAGQGGETQYF.

This clonotype has a count of ten or more. This sequence joins TRBV24-1 and TRBJ1-1; 7 nucleotides line up with TRBD1. The CDR3 runs to 13 residues. V shed 5 bases, J shed 4 bases, and the junction held 3 bases outside the gene matches. CDR1 KGHDR and CDR2 SFDVKD come from the germline V gene. The CDR3 DNA follows: TGTGCCACCAGTGTAAGGGACAGCACTGAAGCTTTCTTT. Translation: CATSVRDSTEAFF.

This clonotype appeared many times. The chain uses TRBV7-8 and TRBJ1-1, with 8 bases aligning to TRBD1. Unmatched junction bases numbered 11, after V lost 5 bases and J lost 3 bases. The V gene's germline CDR1 is SGHVS and CDR2 FQNEAQ. The CDR3 consists of 16 residues. For the CDR3, the DNA is TGTGCCAGCAGCATACGACAGGGGCCGCCATACACTGAAGCTTTCTTT. Amino acids: CASSIRQGPPYTEAFF.

This clonotype was detected a few times. The chain employs TRBV7-3 and TRBJ2-7; TRBD1 matches at 8 bases. The J call may be wrong; the DNA end is better matched by TRBJ2-1. The V gene's germline CDR1 is SGHTA and CDR2 FQGTGA. CDR3 length: 13 residues. The CDR3 loop is CASSLNRGNEQFF. CDR3 nucleotides: TGTGCCAGCAGCTTAAACAGGGGGAATGAGCAGTTCTTC.

The table lists this clonotype with many counts. This rearrangement joins TRBV6-1 to TRBJ2-5; possible D gene TRBD1, 6 bases. Germline V gene data show CDR1 as MNHNS and CDR2 as SASEGT. This CDR3 region has 13 residues. Deletions cut 8 bases from V and 3 bases from J, with 13 bases between. CDR3: CASAWGREETQYF. For the CDR3, the DNA is TGTGCCAGCGCCTGGGGGCGGGAAGAGACCCAGTACTTC.

This clonotype was counted ten times or more. V usage is TRBV5-1 and J usage is TRBJ1-5; TRBD1 is a possible D gene (5 bases). The V gene lost 1 base and the J gene lost 0 bases, with 8 bases spanning the gap. The CDR3 totals 15 residues. Germline assignment: CDR1 SGHRS and CDR2 YFSETQ. The CDR3 loop reads CASSLQGYSNQPQHF. The CDR3 DNA reads TGCGCCAGCAGCTTGCAGGGATATAGCAATCAGCCCCAGCATTTT.

The chain recombines TRBV2 with TRBJ2-7, with TRBD2 identical over 14 bases. The tail of the sequence fits TRBJ2-1 better, so the J call may be wrong. Germline assignment: CDR1 SNHLY and CDR2 FYNNEI. The CDR3 runs to 14 residues. The CDR3 loop is CARGGGTSGGEQFF. CDR3 nucleotides: TGTGCCAGAGGAGGGGGGACTAGCGGGGGTGAGCAGTTCTTC.

This rearrangement joins TRBV6-1 to TRBJ2-2, with D possibly called TRBD1 or TRBD2 (5 bases each). The V gene lost 8 bases and the J gene lost 4 bases, with 14 bases spanning the gap. Germline lookup yields CDR1 MNHNS and CDR2 SASEGT. This CDR3 region has 14 residues. This CDR3 is CASRGVRGTGELFF. DNA for the CDR3: TGTGCCAGCCGGGGCGTTCGCGGCACCGGGGAGCTGTTTTTT.

As regards this clonotype: The junction and the germline gene differ at one end; a read error may be behind it. The chain joins TRBV12-3 or TRBV12-4 to TRBJ2-5; D not resolved. The CDR3 spans 11 residues. The CDR3 reads CASSSPPTQHF. Written as DNA, the CDR3 is TGTGCCAGCAGTTCCCCCCCGACCCAGCACTTC.

As regards this clonotype: The junction departs from the called germline gene at one end, perhaps through a read error. This chain joins TRBV9 and TRBJ2-1; 8 nucleotides agree with TRBD1. The CDR3 contains 13 residues. In germline, CDR1 is SGDLS, CDR2 YYNGEE. CDR3 protein: CASSFGQGDEQFF. The DNA of the CDR3 is TGCGCCAGCAGCTTCGGACAGGGCGATGAGCAGTTCTTC.

This clonotype was observed many times. This chain links TRBV13 with TRBJ1-2; 7 positions agree with TRBD1. The J segment lost 5 bases and the V segment lost 5 bases, leaving 8 bases of the junction unmatched. This CDR3 is built from 14 residues. Germline V gene sequence: CDR1 PRHDT, CDR2 FYEKMQ (reference sequence). Written as DNA, the CDR3 is TGTGCCAGCAGCCCCCGGACAGGACTATATGGCTACACCTTC. Its protein is CASSPRTGLYGYTF.

In regard to this clonotype: Relative to the germline gene, one junction end is altered; a read error may explain this. The rearrangement joins TRBV10-3 to TRBJ1-4; 8 nucleotides line up with TRBD1. CDR3 size: 17 residues. Germline-derived CDR1 and CDR2 are ENHRY and SYGVKD. The CDR3 DNA reads as TGTGTCATCAGCCCCGGACAGGGTCCGGGAACTAATGAAAAACTGTTTTTT. This translates into CVISPGQGPGTNEKLFF.

The gene calls are TRBV2 and TRBJ1-2; D remains unclear. Germline lookup yields CDR1 SNHLY and CDR2 FYNNEI. The CDR3 loop spans 12 amino acids. Trimming removed 6 bases at V and 1 base at J, with 6 bases between. Here the CDR3 DNA reads TGTGCCAGCAGACGGCTTAACTATGGCTACACCTTC. This codes for CASRRLNYGYTF.

The chain has TRBV5-1 and TRBJ2-2, with D perhaps given as TRBD1 or TRBD2 (5 bases each). Germline CDR1 reads SGHRS; CDR2 reads YFSETQ. This CDR3 spans 15 amino acids. Trimming cost V 0 bases and J 7 bases, with 13 bases left between them. CDR3 in amino acids: CASSLDGGPSGELFF. The CDR3 region has the DNA TGCGCCAGCAGCTTGGATGGGGGACCTAGCGGGGAGCTGTTTTTT.

In its sample, this clonotype was seen many times. The chain is built from TRBV12-3 or TRBV12-4 and TRBJ1-1; D is possibly TRBD1 (5 bases). CDR3 length equals 13 residues. Trimming stripped 10 bases from V and 1 base from J, with 13 bases between. CDR3 amino acids: CANRAGTNTEAFF. The DNA for the CDR3 is TGTGCCAACAGAGCAGGGACGAACACTGAAGCTTTCTTT.

Turning to this clonotype: A junction end diverges from the germline sequence, so it may reflect a read error. V gene TRBV5-5 combines with J gene TRBJ1-1; no clear D gene. The CDR3 runs 17 residues. Germline values: CDR1 SGHKS, CDR2 YYEKEE (reference sequence). The CDR3 sequence: CASSPTHRTELNTEVFF. CDR3 nucleotide sequence: TGTGCCAGCAGCCCGACGCATCGGACGGAATTGAACACTGAAGTTTTCTTT.

This sequence joins TRBV7-2 and TRBJ1-2; 9 positions agree with TRBD1. This CDR3 contains 15 residues. Trimming at V came to 0 bases and at J to 4 bases, leaving 3 bases not matched to a gene. CDR1 is SGHTA, CDR2 FQGNSA, per germline. This CDR3 reads CASSLAETGGYGYTF. DNA of the CDR3: TGTGCCAGCAGCTTAGCCGAGACAGGGGGCTATGGCTACACCTTC.

In its sample, this clonotype was seen many times. This chain connects TRBV4-1 to TRBJ2-5; D gene unclear. V was pared by 3 bases and J by 4 bases, with 15 bases between. The CDR3 runs to 15 residues. The germline CDR1 and CDR2 sequences are MGHRA and YSYEKL. CDR3 protein: CASSQENLGGETQYF. CDR3 DNA sequence: TGCGCCAGCAGCCAGGAAAACCTGGGTGGAGAGACCCAGTACTTC.

This clonotype has a count of ten or more. The V gene is TRBV20-1, the J gene TRBJ1-6; D remains unclear. The ends were cut back, 8 bases at V and 10 bases at J, with 15 bases in the middle. Looked up from germline, CDR1 is DFQATT and CDR2 is SNEGSKA (reference sequence). This CDR3 has 12 amino acids. DNA of the CDR3: TGCAGTATCACGGAGGCAAACTCACCCCTCCACTTT. It encodes CSITEANSPLHF.

This clonotype was picked up a small number of times. V gene TRBV6-5 combines with J gene TRBJ1-1; 7 bases fit TRBD1. V shed 10 bases, J shed 4 bases, and the junction held 12 bases outside the gene matches. CDR1 and CDR2 (germline): MNHEY, SVGAGI. The length of the CDR3 is 14 residues. The CDR3 region is CAINRGPFGTEAFF. CDR3 DNA sequence: TGTGCCATAAACAGGGGTCCGTTCGGCACTGAAGCTTTCTTT.